Listed below are T cell receptor beta chains from one sample, sequenced in a study of T cell repertoires in cytomegalovirus infection. Their antigens remain unidentified. Via MiXCR, TCRdb re-called the reads, giving one row per CDR3 protein. Of some 68,000 distinct CDR3 sequences listed, about 23% are singletons. The specimen sequenced was PBMCs, sequenced either directly or after in vitro stimulation (not recorded which). Receptors originate from a human donor in good health (CMV status not recorded). Some clones in this sample may be carry-over from other donors' samples. The CDR3 runs from the conserved cysteine through the conserved F or W. The D gene is left open where the match is weak. A row's size may be missing; if present it is once, few, many or a size class.

D gene: -
J gene: TRBJ1-2
clone size: many
V gene: TRBV7-8
CDR3 DNA: TGTGCCAGCAGCTTAGGAATGGGAAAGATCTATGGCTACACCTTC
CDR3 protein: CASSLGMGKIYGYTF

D gene: -
J gene: TRBJ2-1
clone size: many
V gene: TRBV11-1
CDR3 DNA: TGTGCCAGCAAAAGCTCCTACAATGAGCAGTTCTTC
CDR3 protein: CASKSSYNEQFF

D gene: TRBD2
J gene: TRBJ2-2
clone size: -
V gene: TRBV6-1
CDR3 DNA: TGTGCCAGCACTAGCGGGAGCCATGACGGGGAGCTGTTTTTT
CDR3 protein: CASTSGSHDGELFF

D gene: TRBD2
J gene: TRBJ2-1
clone size: -
V gene: TRBV12-3/TRBV12-4
CDR3 DNA: TGTGCCAGCCGACTAGCGGGGGACGCCTCCTACAATGAGCAGTTCTTC
CDR3 protein: CASRLAGDASYNEQFF

D gene: TRBD1
J gene: TRBJ1-3
clone size: many
V gene: TRBV7-2
CDR3 DNA: TGTGCCAGCAGCATCGGACAGGTCTCTGGAAACACCATATATTTT
CDR3 protein: CASSIGQVSGNTIYF

D gene: -
J gene: TRBJ1-2
clone size: many
V gene: TRBV12-3/TRBV12-4
CDR3 DNA: TGTGCCAGCAGTTTGGCACAGGGAGCGGGCGGCTACACCTTC
CDR3 protein: CASSLAQGAGGYTF

D gene: TRBD2
J gene: TRBJ2-1
clone size: -
V gene: TRBV20-1
CDR3 DNA: TGCAGTGCTAGAGATGGCCCTAGCGGGAAGGATGAGCAGTTCTTC
CDR3 protein: CSARDGPSGKDEQFF

D gene: -
J gene: TRBJ2-5
clone size: many
V gene: TRBV12-3/TRBV12-4
CDR3 DNA: TGTGCCAGCACCTCGGGCAGCAGAGGAACCCAGTACTTC
CDR3 protein: CASTSGSRGTQYF

D gene: TRBD2
J gene: TRBJ2-7
clone size: -
V gene: TRBV19
CDR3 DNA: TGTGCCAGTAGTATACCCCGCGGGAGCTCCTACGAGCAGTACTTC
CDR3 protein: CASSIPRGSSYEQYF

D gene: TRBD1
J gene: TRBJ1-1
clone size: few
V gene: TRBV5-1
CDR3 DNA: TGCGCCAGCAGCCTGGGACAGGGGGCGCTTGGGACTGAAGCTTTCTTT
CDR3 protein: CASSLGQGALGTEAFF

D gene: -
J gene: TRBJ2-4
clone size: -
V gene: TRBV28
CDR3 DNA: TGTGCCAGCAGTAAAGGGCTAGAAAACATTCAGTACTTC
CDR3 protein: CASSKGLENIQYF

D gene: TRBD2
J gene: TRBJ2-7
clone size: -
V gene: TRBV2
CDR3 DNA: TGTGCCAGCAGTGAAAGCGGACTAGCGCTCGAGCAGTACTTC
CDR3 protein: CASSESGLALEQYF

D gene: -
J gene: TRBJ2-1
clone size: many
V gene: TRBV7-2
CDR3 DNA: TGTGCCAGCAGCTTAAGACAGGTCCCATCACCGACGAGGAATGAGCAGTTCTTC
CDR3 protein: CASSLRQVPSPTRNEQFF

D gene: -
J gene: TRBJ2-7
clone size: few
V gene: TRBV10-3
CDR3 DNA: TGTGCCATCAATACAGCCATTGGGTACGAGCAGTACTTC
CDR3 protein: CAINTAIGYEQYF

D gene: TRBD1
J gene: TRBJ1-2
clone size: -
V gene: TRBV20-1
CDR3 DNA: TGCAGTGCTTCAACAGGGGGATATGGCTACACCTTC
CDR3 protein: CSASTGGYGYTF

D gene: -
J gene: TRBJ2-2
clone size: -
V gene: TRBV6-8
CDR3 DNA: TGTGCCAGCAGTAACAGGGCTAGAAACACCGGGGAGCTGTTTTTT
CDR3 protein: CASSNRARNTGELFF

D gene: TRBD2
J gene: TRBJ2-3
clone size: few
V gene: TRBV10-3
CDR3 DNA: TGTGCCATCAGTGAGGGTCCTAGCGGGACTTCTAGCACAGATACGCAGTATTTT
CDR3 protein: CAISEGPSGTSSTDTQYF

D gene: -
J gene: TRBJ2-7
clone size: -
V gene: TRBV15
CDR3 DNA: TGTGCCACCAGCAGTAAGGCAGGTTCGGGAGAGCAGTACTTC
CDR3 protein: CATSSKAGSGEQYF

D gene: TRBD2
J gene: TRBJ2-7
clone size: -
V gene: TRBV11-2
CDR3 DNA: TGTGCCAGCAGCTTATATAGCGGGGGGGCCTACGAGCAGTACTTC
CDR3 protein: CASSLYSGGAYEQYF

D gene: -
J gene: TRBJ1-5
clone size: -
V gene: TRBV12-3/TRBV12-4
CDR3 DNA: TGTGCCAGCAGCCGCCGCCACACTTGGGTAAATCAGCCCCAGCATTTT
CDR3 protein: CASSRRHTWVNQPQHF

D gene: -
J gene: TRBJ1-1
clone size: few
V gene: TRBV28
CDR3 DNA: TGTGCCAGCAGACCCCCGACAGGGAACACTGAAGCTTTCTTT
CDR3 protein: CASRPPTGNTEAFF